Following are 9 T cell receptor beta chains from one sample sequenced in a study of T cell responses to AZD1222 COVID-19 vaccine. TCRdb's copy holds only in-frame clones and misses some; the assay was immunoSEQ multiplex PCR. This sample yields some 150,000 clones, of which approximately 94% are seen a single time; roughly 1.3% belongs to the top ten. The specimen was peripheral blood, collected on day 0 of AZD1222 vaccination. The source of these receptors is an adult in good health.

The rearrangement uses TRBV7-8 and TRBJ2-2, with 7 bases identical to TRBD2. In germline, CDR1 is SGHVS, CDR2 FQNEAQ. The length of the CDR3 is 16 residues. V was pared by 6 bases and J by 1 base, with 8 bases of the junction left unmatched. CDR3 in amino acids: CASRPRGGRNTGELFF. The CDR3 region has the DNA TGTGCCAGCAGACCGAGAGGCGGGAGGAACACCGGGGAGCTGTTTTTT. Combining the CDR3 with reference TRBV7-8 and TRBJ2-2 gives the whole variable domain GAGVSQSPRYKVAKRGQDVALRCDPISGHVSLFWYQQALGQGPEFLTYFQNEAQLDKSGLPSDRFFAERPEGSVSTLKIQRTQQEDSAVYLCASRPRGGRNTGELFFGEGSRLTVL.

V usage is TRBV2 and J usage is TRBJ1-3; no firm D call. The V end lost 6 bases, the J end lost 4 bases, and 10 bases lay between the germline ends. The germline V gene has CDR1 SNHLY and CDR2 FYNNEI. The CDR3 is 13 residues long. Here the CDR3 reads CASRAQPGNTIYF. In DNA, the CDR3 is TGTGCCAGCAGGGCGCAGCCCGGAAACACCATATATTTT.

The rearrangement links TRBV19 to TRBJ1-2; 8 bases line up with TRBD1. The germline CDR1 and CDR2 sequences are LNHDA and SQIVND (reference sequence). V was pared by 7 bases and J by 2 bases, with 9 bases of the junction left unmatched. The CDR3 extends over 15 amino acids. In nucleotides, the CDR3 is TGTGCCAGTATTTCCTCGGGACAGGAGAACTATGGCTACACCTTC. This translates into CASISSGQENYGYTF.

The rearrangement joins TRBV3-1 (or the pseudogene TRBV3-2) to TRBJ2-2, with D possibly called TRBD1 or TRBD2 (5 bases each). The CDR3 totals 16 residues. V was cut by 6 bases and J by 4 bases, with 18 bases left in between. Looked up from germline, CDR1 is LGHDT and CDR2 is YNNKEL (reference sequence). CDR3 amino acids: CASSDRGARATGELFF. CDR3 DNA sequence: TGTGCCAGCAGTGACAGAGGGGCGCGGGCCACCGGGGAGCTGTTTTTT.

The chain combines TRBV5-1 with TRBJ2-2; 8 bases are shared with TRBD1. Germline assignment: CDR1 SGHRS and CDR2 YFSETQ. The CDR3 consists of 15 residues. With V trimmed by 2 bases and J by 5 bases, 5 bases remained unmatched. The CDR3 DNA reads TGCGCCAGCAGCTTAACAGGGGACAGGACCGGGGAGCTGTTTTTT. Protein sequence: CASSLTGDRTGELFF.

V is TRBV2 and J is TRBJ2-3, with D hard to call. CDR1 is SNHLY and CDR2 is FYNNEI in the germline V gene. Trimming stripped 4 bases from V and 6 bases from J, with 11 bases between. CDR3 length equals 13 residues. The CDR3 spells CASSVTVRDTQYF. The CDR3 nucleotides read TGTGCCAGCAGTGTTACAGTTCGGGATACGCAGTATTTT. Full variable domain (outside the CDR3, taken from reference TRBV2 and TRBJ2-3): EPEVTQTPSHQVTQMGQEVILRCVPISNHLYFYWYRQILGQKVEFLVSFYNNEISEKSEIFDDQFSVERPDGSNFTLKIRSTKLEDSAMYFCASSVTVRDTQYFGPGTRLTVL.

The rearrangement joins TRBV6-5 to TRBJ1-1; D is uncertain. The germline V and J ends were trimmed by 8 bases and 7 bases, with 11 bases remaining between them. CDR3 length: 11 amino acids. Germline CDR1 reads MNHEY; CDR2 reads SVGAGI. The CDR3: CASEAVGEAFF. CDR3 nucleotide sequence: TGTGCCAGCGAGGCGGTAGGTGAAGCTTTCTTT.

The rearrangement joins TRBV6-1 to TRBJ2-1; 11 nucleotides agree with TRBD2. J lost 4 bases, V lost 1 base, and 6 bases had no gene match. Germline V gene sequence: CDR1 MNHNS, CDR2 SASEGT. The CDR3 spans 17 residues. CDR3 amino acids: CASSEGDGTSGYNEQFF. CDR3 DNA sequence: TGTGCCAGCAGTGAAGGGGACGGGACTAGCGGTTACAATGAGCAGTTCTTC.

In nucleotides, the CDR3 is TGCGCCAGCAGCTTTACAGGGGGCCAAGAGACCCAGTACTTC. This codes for CASSFTGGQETQYF. The rearrangement uses TRBV5-1 and TRBJ2-5; 8 bases align to TRBD1. This CDR3 is 14 amino acids long. Germline CDR1 SGHRS, CDR2 YFSETQ. V was pared by 2 bases and J by 1 base, with 1 base of the junction left unmatched.